A selection of T cell receptor beta chains follows, all from one sample in a study of identical twins. TCRdb redid the calling of the 5' RACE reads with MiXCR, one entry per CDR3 protein. The table includes 400,000 to 500,000 distinct CDR3 sequences, roughly 18% detected once. What was sequenced was naive T cells sorted from blood. The receptors derive from a man aged 45-65 years in good health. Each CDR3 is given with its conserved first and last residue. The order of the fields is clone size, V gene, D gene, J gene, CDR3 DNA, CDR3 protein. D genes are given only for firm matches. Rows may omit the clone size; those that give it use once, few, many or a size class.

.	TRBV28	.	TRBJ2-1	TGTGCCAGCGGCAGGGGACGCTACAATGAGCAGTTCTTC	CASGRGRYNEQFF
.	TRBV5-1	TRBD2	TRBJ2-1	TGCGCCAGCAGCATTTTCCCGATGACTAGCGGAGGAGTCCATGAGCAGTTCTTC	CASSIFPMTSGGVHEQFF
.	TRBV10-3	TRBD2	TRBJ2-5	TGTGCCGTCGGGGGGGCGGGGACCCAGTACTTC	CAVGGAGTQYF
few	TRBV12-3/TRBV12-4	.	TRBJ1-3	TGTGCCAGCACCAACAGTGGAAACACCATATATTTT	CASTNSGNTIYF
many	TRBV11-1	TRBD2	TRBJ2-5	TGTGCCAGCAGCTTGAAGGGACTAGCGGGAGCTTATGAGACCCAGTACTTC	CASSLKGLAGAYETQYF
many	TRBV7-9	.	TRBJ1-1	TGTGCCAGCAGCTTACAGGGATTCGGCACTGAAGCTTTCTTT	CASSLQGFGTEAFF
.	TRBV5-1	.	TRBJ2-3	TGCGCCAGCAGCTTCCGGCAGGCGGCAGATACGCAGTATTTT	CASSFRQAADTQYF
.	TRBV9	TRBD2	TRBJ2-1	TGTGCCAGCAGCGTAGCCCCGACTAGCGAGGCGTCCTACAATGAGCAGTTCTTC	CASSVAPTSEASYNEQFF
many	TRBV20-1	.	TRBJ1-3	TGCAGTGCGATCCCCGGGGGCTCTGGAAACACCATATATTTT	CSAIPGGSGNTIYF
many	TRBV20-1	TRBD2	TRBJ2-3	TGCAGTGCGCGGACTAGCGGGAGTACAGATACGCAGTATTTT	CSARTSGSTDTQYF
few	TRBV4-3	TRBD2	TRBJ2-1	TGCGCCAGCAGCCAAGATCGTACTAGCGTGAAGTGGAATGAGCAGTTCTTC	CASSQDRTSVKWNEQFF
once	TRBV11-2	TRBD1	TRBJ2-5	TGTGCCAGCAGCCCTTTGACAGGGCTCGGGACCCAGTACTTC	CASSPLTGLGTQYF
.	TRBV28	TRBD2	TRBJ2-3	TGTGCCAGCAGTTTCTTAACTAGCGGGGGGAACACAGATACGCAGTATTTT	CASSFLTSGGNTDTQYF
.	TRBV19	TRBD1	TRBJ2-7	TGTGCCAGTAGTACCCGGGACAGGGGGAACTACGAGCAGTACTTC	CASSTRDRGNYEQYF
many	TRBV7-8	.	TRBJ1-5	TGTGCCAGCAGCTTGTTGGGAAGTCAGCCCCAGCATTTT	CASSLLGSQPQHF
few	TRBV28	.	TRBJ1-1	TGTGCCAGCAGAAATATTTGGCAGGAGAACACTGAAGCTTTCTTT	CASRNIWQENTEAFF
few	TRBV20-1	.	TRBJ2-3	TGCAGTGCTAGAGCGACTAGTGAGTACTGGCAGTATTTT	CSARATSEYWQYF
.	TRBV12-3/TRBV12-4	.	TRBJ2-2	TGTGCCAGCAGCACAAGGCCGAACACCGGGGAGCTGTTTTTT	CASSTRPNTGELFF
.	TRBV7-3	TRBD2	TRBJ2-3	TGTGCCAGCAGCCCCGGGACTAGCGGACTCAGATTCACAGATACGCAGTATTTT	CASSPGTSGLRFTDTQYF
few	TRBV15	.	TRBJ1-5	TGTGCCACCAGCAGAGATAGGGGATGGTATTGGTCCCAGCATTTT	CATSRDRGWYWSQHF
.	TRBV7-8	.	TRBJ2-5	TGTGCCAGCAGCTTAGGCCTTTCGATACAAGAGACCCAGTACTTC	CASSLGLSIQETQYF
few	TRBV6-5	.	TRBJ2-7	TGTGCCACCAAACTGACCAACGAGCAGTACTTC	CATKLTNEQYF
many	TRBV18	.	TRBJ2-3	TGTGCCAGCTCCAGAATTAGGAGCACAGATACGCAGTATTTT	CASSRIRSTDTQYF